This T cell receptor (beta chain) was obtained from a study of human T cells and chemical hapten exposure (dated by TCRdb to about 2021). A note on the overall study: For sensitization, 2% DPC in acetone was applied to a 2 cm by 2 cm area of upper inner arm skin. Patients additionally received weekly therapeutic DPC doses to the scalp throughout the roughly 24-week study period. Patch tests used Finn chambers with 0.01% DPC on the upper back, scored after 6 days by International Contact Dermatitis Research Group standards. The patient cohort, mostly female, included alopecia areata with under or over 50% scalp involvement, alopecia totalis and alopecia universalis. The libraries were sequenced as a pool, and the TCR yield per sample differed mostly because of small variations in library volumes within the pool. The study tracked peripheral blood TCR repertoire changes in vivo during primary and secondary sensitization to the hapten diphenylcyclopropenone (DPC) in alopecia patients. Blood samples were taken from patients before sensitization (week 0) and at 2, 6 and about 24 weeks after DPC sensitization. Blood for TCR sequencing was provided by twenty-nine alopecia patients at one to four time points (pre-sensitization, 2, 6 and 24 weeks).

General findings and caveats noted by the study authors: Patch test score was positively correlated with the number of PT1 expanded TCRs, with significance at thresholds 8, 16 and 32 but not at 4. Alopecia, a presumed autoimmune disease, was present in all patients, so the immune response of the patients might differ from that of healthy individuals. Significantly more large CDR3 similarity clusters were formed by expanded TCRs than by pre-sensitization or healthy control sets, consistent with antigen-driven responses. After repeated subsampling, changes were observed in the strength of the expansion versus patch-test correlation and in the threshold at which the correlation became significant. DPC sensitization did not change how many TCRs were above 1 in 1000 frequency, and no evidence was found of alterations in global repertoire structure.

This clonotype turned up a few times. Its antigen specificity is not known. Base qualities are missing; no much larger clone stands one base away. The time point label on this specimen signifies: patch test 1, 2 weeks after DPC sensitization. What the treatment or condition label conveys for this sample: therapeutic diphenylcyclopropenone sensitization with weekly scalp DPC. Blood at each patch-test visit was drawn before the patch test was applied. To be eligible, patients had to be aged 18 to 70, diagnosed with alopecia and judged suitable for DPC therapy, while pregnant patients were excluded. Total RNA was extracted from unfractionated whole blood collected in Tempus Blood RNA tubes. Library prep was done by RACE. TCRdb names NextSeq 500 as the instrument used. During library preparation, unique molecular identifiers were attached to individual cDNA molecules so that TCRs could be counted quantitatively and reproducibly. For every blood RNA sample, sequencing covered both the TCR alpha and TCR beta chains. Concerning the study's data processing: A median of around 100,000 TCRs per sample was observed, with a range of 23,224 to 690,600. The Decombinator software suite was used to annotate the V, J and CDR3 of the TCR reads. For PS versus PT1 abundance plots, all samples were subsampled to the same number of TCRs (28,000). TCRs were defined as expanded if absent before sensitization and observed at least eight times at the 2-week time point. The public reads were reanalyzed by TCRdb: fastp trimming at Q25, MiXCR alignment, in-frame beta chains only. Entries that share a CDR3 protein sequence are merged under the most common genes and DNA. TCRdb's processing, not the authors', yielded these V and J calls. Here the sample has under 450,000 distinct CDR3 sequences; more than 4.5% occur a single time. Of the sample, 2% to 2.5% falls within the top ten clones.

The germline V gene yields SNHLY for CDR1 and FYNNEI for CDR2. The CDR3 contains 13 residues, cysteine and phenylalanine counted. Just the 39-base CDR3 DNA is kept, in frame starting at base 1. Trimming removed 7 bases from V and 3 bases from J; the gene matches leave 3 bases unexplained. This TCR was sampled from a woman aged 45-59 years with alopecia areata. Some clones in this sample may be carry-over from other donors' samples. Sequenced material: whole blood, taken in connection with sensitization to the hapten diphenylcyclopropenone (DPC). The chain is encoded by TRBV2 joined to TRBJ1-2; 9 junctional bases match TRBD1. At the DNA level, the sequence is TGTGCCAGCAACCGGGACAGGGACTATGGCTACACCTTC. Translated, this is CASNRDRDYGYTF.